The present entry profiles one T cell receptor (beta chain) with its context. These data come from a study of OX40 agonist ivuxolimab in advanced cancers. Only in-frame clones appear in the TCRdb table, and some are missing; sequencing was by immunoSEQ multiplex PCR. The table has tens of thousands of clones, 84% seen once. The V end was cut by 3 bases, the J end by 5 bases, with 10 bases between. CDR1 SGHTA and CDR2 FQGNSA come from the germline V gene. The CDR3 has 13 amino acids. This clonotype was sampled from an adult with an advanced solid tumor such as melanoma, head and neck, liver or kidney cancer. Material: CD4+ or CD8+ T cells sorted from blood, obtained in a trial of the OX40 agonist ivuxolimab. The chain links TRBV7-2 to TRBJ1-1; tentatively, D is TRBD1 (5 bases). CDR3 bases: TGTGCCAGCAGCTTGCGACAGAGGACTGAAGCTTTCTTT. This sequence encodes CASSLRQRTEAFF.